These 6 T cell receptor beta chains share one sample of origin, sequenced in a study of molecular identifiers for immune sequencing clone quantification. MiXCR was run by TCRdb on the PCR reads, yielding one entry per CDR3 protein. Here the sample spans more than 250,000 distinct CDR3 sequences, over 20% being singletons. Sequenced: naive CD8+ T cells from blood, with Jurkat cell RNA spiked in. Subset described: FACS-sorted CD8+CD4-CCR7+CD45RA+ naive T cells. Receptors were obtained from a human donor in good health. Some libraries in this study had Jurkat cell RNA spiked in.

The chain links TRBV27 to TRBJ2-1; 8 nucleotides agree with TRBD1. From germline, CDR1 is MNHEY and CDR2 SMNVEV (reference sequence). V was pared by 0 bases and J by 3 bases, with 7 bases of the junction left unmatched. The CDR3 contains 17 residues. The CDR3: CASSLSGQGALYNEQFF. CDR3 bases: TGTGCCAGCAGTTTATCAGGGCAGGGGGCTCTCTACAATGAGCAGTTCTTC.

This clonotype has a count of ten or more. V is TRBV12-3 or TRBV12-4 and J is TRBJ1-2; 7 nucleotides align to TRBD1. The CDR3 is 17 residues long. Trimming at V came to 5 bases and at J to 5 bases, leaving 17 bases not matched to a gene. CDR3 region: CASSRVPGTAVAYGYTF. The CDR3 bases are TGTGCCAGCAGTCGAGTACCAGGGACAGCGGTTGCATATGGCTACACCTTC.

This clonotype has ten or more counts. The CDR3: CASSPRQGKSPLHF. The CDR3 DNA reads TGTGCCAGCAGTCCCCGACAGGGGAAATCTCCCCTCCACTTT. This chain connects TRBV28 to TRBJ1-6, with 8 bases lining up with TRBD1. V dropped 5 bases and J dropped 13; count of bases not matched to a gene: 10. The CDR3 runs 14 residues. Germline CDR1 MDHEN, CDR2 SYDVKM.

Points on this clonotype: This may be a read error: a much more frequent sequence differs by one nucleotide. The chain couples TRBV4-1 to TRBJ2-5; no firm D call. The germline gives CDR1 MGHRA, CDR2 YSYEKL. The CDR3 has 14 residues. The CDR3 region is CASSQGVGLETRYF. Here the CDR3 DNA reads TGCGCCAGCAGCCAAGGGGTAGGGCTGGAGACCCGGTACTTC.

This clonotype was detected only a few times. This chain connects TRBV11-3 to TRBJ1-1; maybe TRBD1 (5 bases). CDR3 length: 13 residues. Germline V lookup: CDR1 SGHNT, CDR2 YENEEA. V lost 2 bases and J lost 7, with 11 bases in between. The CDR3 spells CASSLSEGSEAFF. The DNA of the CDR3 is TGTGCCAGCAGCTTATCTGAGGGGAGTGAAGCTTTCTTT.

The table lists this clonotype with many counts. The CDR3, as DNA: TGTGCCAGCAGCTTAGGGGCTAGCGTGCACGAGCAGTACTTC. This codes for CASSLGASVHEQYF. The chain couples TRBV7-9 to TRBJ2-7; tentatively, D is TRBD2 (6 bases). This CDR3 is 14 amino acids long. V was trimmed by 1 base and J by 5 bases, leaving 12 bases between them. The germline V gene encodes CDR1 SEHNR and CDR2 FQNEAQ (reference sequence). The full variable domain, its missing parts supplied by reference TRBV7-9 and TRBJ2-7, is DTGVSQNPRHKITKRGQNVTFRCDPISEHNRLYWYRQTLGQGPEFLTYFQNEAQLEKSRLLSDRFSAERPKGSFSTLEIQRTEQGDSAMYLCASSLGASVHEQYFGPGTRLTVT.